This T cell receptor (beta chain) was profiled in a study of T cell responses to AZD1222 COVID-19 vaccine. Points from the study as a whole: White British donors predominated, females outnumbered males, and clonal diversity was possibly underestimated. Along spike, vaccine-associated CD4 TCRs were found throughout, with dominance at 160-218 and 743-854. Repertoires were sampled only after the peak T cell response.

The germline gives CDR1 SGHRS, CDR2 YFSETQ. V was shortened by 4 bases and J by 9 bases, with 20 bases between the two germline ends. The CDR3 is 15 amino acids. In regard to this clone: Its matching antigen is unknown.

This table comes from immunoSEQ multiplex PCR, and its TCRdb copy is limited to in-frame clones, with some not included. The sample includes 100,000 to 120,000 clones, roughly four fifths of them seen just once. The source material was peripheral blood, sampled on day 0 of AZD1222 vaccination. The origin of this receptor is an adult in good health. This rearrangement joins TRBV5-1 to TRBJ2-1; D is tentatively TRBD1 or TRBD2 (5 bases each). The CDR3 bases are TGCGCCAGCAGCCCCGGGACCCTAATTACCAGTGAGCAGTTCTTC. Encoded protein: CASSPGTLITSEQFF.